This TCR beta chain was sequenced during a study of cytomegalovirus exposure and HLA in healthy donors. Both 60 Vbeta primers and 13 Jbeta primers went into the PCR. The protocol was immunoSEQ multiplex PCR, while the TCRdb copy is restricted to in-frame clones and leaves out a portion. The data hold about 130,000 clones, with 60% to 85% observed a single time. Notes on the study in general: With later analysis, a missense DCLRE1C variant became linked to TCR beta V- and J-gene trimming. Whilst most TCR sequences proved rare, a subset of public TCRs occurred across many donors.

A word on this clone: Its antigen is undetermined.

Per the germline V gene, CDR1 is MGHDK and CDR2 is SYGVNS. CDR3 size: 14 residues. V was shortened by 1 base and J by 4 bases, with 8 bases between the two germline ends. The rearrangement uses TRBV25-1 and TRBJ1-3; D is ambiguous. This receptor was obtained from a female donor in good health and CMV-seropositive. The sample consisted of PBMCs. The CDR3 DNA sequence: TGTGCCAGCAGTGAATGGGGAGTAGGAAACACCATATATTTT. Its translation: CASSEWGVGNTIYF. Based on the CDR3 plus reference TRBV25-1 and TRBJ1-3, the full variable domain is EADIYQTPRYLVIGTGKKITLECSQTMGHDKMYWYQQDPGMELHLIHYSYGVNSTEKGDLSSESTVSRIRTEHFPLTLESARPSHTSQYLCASSEWGVGNTIYFGEGSWLTVV.